This paragraph reports one T cell receptor (beta chain). Deletions cut 6 bases from V and 7 bases from J, with 12 bases between. Per the germline V gene, CDR1 is MNHNS and CDR2 is SASEGT. The CDR3 sequence is 12 residues long. Libraries were prepared by immunoSEQ multiplex PCR; TCRdb keeps only in-frame clonotypes and omits some of them. The data contain 120,000 or so clones, roughly 89% of them singletons. This sample stems from a study of cytomegalovirus exposure and HLA in healthy donors. The source material was PBMCs. The rearrangement joins TRBV6-1 to TRBJ1-1; D possibly corresponds to TRBD1 (6 bases). The clonotype was recovered from a woman younger than 30 in good health and CMV-seronegative. This CDR3 is CASRADSHEAFF. CDR3 sequence (DNA): TGTGCCAGCAGGGCGGACAGTCATGAAGCTTTCTTT.